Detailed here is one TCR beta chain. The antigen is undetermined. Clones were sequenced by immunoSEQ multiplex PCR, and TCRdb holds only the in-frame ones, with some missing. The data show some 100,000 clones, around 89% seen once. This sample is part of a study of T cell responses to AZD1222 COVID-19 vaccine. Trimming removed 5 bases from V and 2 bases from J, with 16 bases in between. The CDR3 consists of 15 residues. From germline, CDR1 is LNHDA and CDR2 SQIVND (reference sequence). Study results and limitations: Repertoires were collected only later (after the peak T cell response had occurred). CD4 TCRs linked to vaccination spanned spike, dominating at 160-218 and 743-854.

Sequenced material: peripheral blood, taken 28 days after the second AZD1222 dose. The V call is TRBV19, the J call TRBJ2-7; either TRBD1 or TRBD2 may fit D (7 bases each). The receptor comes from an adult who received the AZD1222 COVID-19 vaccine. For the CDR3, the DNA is TGTGCCAGTAGTGAGTCAGGGGGGGGAACCTACGAGCAGTACTTC. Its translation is CASSESGGGTYEQYF.